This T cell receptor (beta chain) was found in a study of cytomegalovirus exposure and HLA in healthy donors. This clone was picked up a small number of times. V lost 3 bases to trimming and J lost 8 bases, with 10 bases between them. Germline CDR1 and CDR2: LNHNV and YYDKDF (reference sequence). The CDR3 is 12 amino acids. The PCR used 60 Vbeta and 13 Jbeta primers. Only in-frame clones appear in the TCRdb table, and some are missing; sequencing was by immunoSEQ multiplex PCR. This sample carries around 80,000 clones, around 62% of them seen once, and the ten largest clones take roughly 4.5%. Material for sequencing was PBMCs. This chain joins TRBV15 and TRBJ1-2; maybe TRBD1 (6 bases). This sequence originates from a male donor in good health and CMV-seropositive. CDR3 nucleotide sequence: TGTGCCACCAGCAGGGGGGCCCGGGGCTACACCTTC. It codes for CATSRGARGYTF.